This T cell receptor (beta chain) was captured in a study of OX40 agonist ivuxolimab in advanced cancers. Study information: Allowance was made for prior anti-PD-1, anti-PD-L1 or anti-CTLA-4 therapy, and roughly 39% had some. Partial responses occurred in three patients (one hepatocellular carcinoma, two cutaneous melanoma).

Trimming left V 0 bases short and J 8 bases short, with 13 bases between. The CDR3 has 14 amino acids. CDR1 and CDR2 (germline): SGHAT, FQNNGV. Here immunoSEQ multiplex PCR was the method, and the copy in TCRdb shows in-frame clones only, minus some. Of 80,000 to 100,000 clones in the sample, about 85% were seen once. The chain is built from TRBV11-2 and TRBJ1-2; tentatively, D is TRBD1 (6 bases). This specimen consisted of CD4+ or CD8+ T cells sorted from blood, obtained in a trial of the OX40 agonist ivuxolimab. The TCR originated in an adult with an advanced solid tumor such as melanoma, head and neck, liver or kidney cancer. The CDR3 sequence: CASSLDNGGGGYTF. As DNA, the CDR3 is TGTGCCAGCAGCTTAGATAACGGAGGGGGAGGCTACACCTTC.